The 27 T cell receptor beta chains in this list originate from one sample, sequenced in a study of shared clonotypes between healthy human individuals (TCRdb year 2020). Preparation of the library involved the immunoSEQ multiplex PCR assay. Imported from immuneACCESS, the table was reduced by TCRdb to in-frame sequences with V and J called. These copies leave out some clones; in studies compared against another copy, an unresolved V gene accounts for under half, and the cause of the remainder is not known. Recorded for this sample are some 2,500,000 clones; 93% of them occurred a single time. About 0.34% of the sample goes to the ten largest clones. The sample was naive CD4+ T cells from PBMCs. Explained via the paper, the cell subset or site label denotes: CD45RA+ positively selected. Every receptor here comes from a man between 18 and 29 years old in good health. Some clones in this sample may be carry-over from other donors' samples.

The CDR3 loop is CASAKRELSYNEQFF. CDR3 DNA: TGCGCCAGCGCTAAGCGGGAGTTGTCCTACAATGAGCAGTTCTTC. This chain links TRBV5-1 with TRBJ2-1; 8 positions match TRBD2. The V and J ends lost 7 bases and 1 base, in that order; junction bases with no gene match: 7. Germline CDR1 SGHRS, CDR2 YFSETQ. The CDR3 sequence is 15 residues long.

The rearrangement joins TRBV9 to TRBJ1-3, with 7 nucleotides matching TRBD1. CDR1 SGDLS and CDR2 YYNGEE come from the germline V gene. The CDR3 consists of 15 residues. Trimming took 3 bases from V and 0 from J; bases not matched to a gene: 3. The CDR3 reads CASSETGVSGNTIYF. Here the CDR3 DNA reads TGTGCCAGCAGCGAAACAGGGGTCTCTGGAAACACCATATATTTT. Complete variable domain (other parts from reference TRBV9 and TRBJ1-3): DSGVTQTPKHLITATGQRVTLRCSPRSGDLSVYWYQQSLDQGLQFLIQYYNGEERAKGNILERFSAQQFPDLHSELNLSSLELGDSALYFCASSETGVSGNTIYFGEGSWLTVV.

The V gene is TRBV2, the J gene TRBJ2-1, with 8 nucleotides matching TRBD1. V was clipped by 6 bases and J by 3 bases; unmatched bases: 10. Germline lookup yields CDR1 SNHLY and CDR2 FYNNEI. This CDR3 spans 16 amino acids. CDR3 sequence reads: CASSNQGALSYNEQFF. In nucleotides, the CDR3 is TGTGCCAGCAGCAACCAGGGGGCTCTAAGCTACAATGAGCAGTTCTTC. Complete variable domain (other parts from reference TRBV2 and TRBJ2-1): EPEVTQTPSHQVTQMGQEVILRCVPISNHLYFYWYRQILGQKVEFLVSFYNNEISEKSEIFDDQFSVERPDGSNFTLKIRSTKLEDSAMYFCASSNQGALSYNEQFFGPGTRLTVL.

The chain recombines TRBV7-2 with TRBJ2-1; TRBD2 might be the D (6 bases). The CDR3 sequence is 16 residues long. Germline lookup yields CDR1 SGHTA and CDR2 FQGNSA. V was pared by 3 bases and J by 7 bases, with 19 bases between. The CDR3 nucleotides are TGTGCCAGCAGCTTGTCTGGCGTCCCGGGAGTTAATGAGCAGTTCTTC. It specifies CASSLSGVPGVNEQFF. The full variable domain, in which reference TRBV7-2 and TRBJ2-1 provide the parts outside the CDR3, is GAGVSQSPSNKVTEKGKDVELRCDPISGHTALYWYRQSLGQGLEFLIYFQGNSAPDKSGLPSDRFSAERTGGSVSTLTIQRTQQEDSAVYLCASSLSGVPGVNEQFFGPGTRLTVL.

This chain joins TRBV7-3 and TRBJ1-2, with D perhaps TRBD1 (5 bases). The CDR3 spans 14 residues. CDR1 and CDR2 (germline): SGHTA, FQGTGA. V was pared by 2 bases and J by 1 base, with 8 bases between. The DNA of the CDR3 is TGTGCCAGCAGCTTAGTCGGGGGTAACTATGGCTACACCTTC. It translates to CASSLVGGNYGYTF.

The J gene is TRBJ1-1, the V gene TRBV7-9, with a weak D call TRBD1 (5 bases). V lost 0 bases to trimming and J lost 6 bases, with 14 bases between them. The length of the CDR3 is 15 residues. Germline CDR1 and CDR2: SEHNR and FQNEAQ (reference sequence). The CDR3 reads CASSLAPGRHAEAFF. As DNA, the CDR3 is TGTGCCAGCAGCTTAGCCCCGGGACGGCATGCTGAAGCTTTCTTT.

This chain joins TRBV5-1 and TRBJ2-5; D gene uncertain. V was clipped by 3 bases and J by 1 base, with 10 bases between them. From germline, CDR1 is SGHRS and CDR2 YFSETQ. CDR3 length equals 14 residues. As DNA, the CDR3 is TGCGCCAGCAGCTCCATCGGCGCCCAAGAGACCCAGTACTTC. Protein product: CASSSIGAQETQYF.

J is TRBJ2-3 and V is TRBV30; no reliable D call. The germline gives CDR1 GTSNPN, CDR2 SVGIG (reference sequence). Trimming cost V 5 bases and J 1 base, with 10 bases left between them. The CDR3 spans 13 residues. CDR3 protein: CAWALKGTDTQYF. The CDR3, as DNA: TGTGCCTGGGCCTTAAAAGGCACAGATACGCAGTATTTT. Full variable domain (outside the CDR3, taken from reference TRBV30 and TRBJ2-3): SQTIHQWPATLVQPVGSPLSLECTVEGTSNPNLYWYRQAAGRGLQLLFYSVGIGQISSEVPQNLSASRPQDRQFILSSKKLLLSDSGFYLCAWALKGTDTQYFGPGTRLTVL.

V is TRBV5-6 and J is TRBJ2-1; D gene ambiguous. The V and J ends lost 0 bases and 7 bases respectively, with 14 bases between them. The CDR3 runs 15 residues. Germline CDR1 and CDR2: SGHDT and YYEEEE. The CDR3 nucleotides are TGTGCCAGCAGCTTGGGGCCAGAGCGTCAGAATGAGCAGTTCTTC. Translated, it gives CASSLGPERQNEQFF.

The gene calls are TRBV28 and TRBJ1-5; D call uncertain. With 7 bases removed from V and 0 bases from J, the gap between germline ends came to 7 bases. The CDR3 is 13 amino acids. The germline CDR1 and CDR2 sequences are MDHEN and SYDVKM. The CDR3 protein is CASTAYSNQPQHF. The CDR3 nucleotides are TGTGCCAGCACAGCCTATAGCAATCAGCCCCAGCATTTT.

The chain employs TRBV4-1 and TRBJ2-7; tentatively, D is TRBD1 or TRBD2 (5 bases each). Germline assignment: CDR1 MGHRA and CDR2 YSYEKL. CDR3 size: 15 residues. V was cut by 0 bases and J by 4 bases, with 13 bases left in between. The CDR3 nucleotides read TGCGCCAGCAGCCAAGAGAGACCCGAGGGGTACGAGCAGTACTTC. It yields the protein CASSQERPEGYEQYF.

The chain employs TRBV27 and TRBJ2-3, with D maybe TRBD2 (5 bases). Trimming pared 2 bases from V and 0 bases from J, leaving 9 bases between. Germline-derived CDR1 and CDR2 are MNHEY and SMNVEV (reference sequence). This CDR3 is 15 amino acids long. CDR3 residues: CASSLGRGSTDTQYF. The CDR3 coding sequence is TGTGCCAGCAGTTTAGGGAGAGGGAGCACAGATACGCAGTATTTT.

The gene calls are TRBV6-1 and TRBJ2-1; TRBD2 matches 12 bases. CDR1 is MNHNS, CDR2 SASEGT, per germline. The CDR3 totals 19 residues. V was pared by 2 bases and J by 0 bases, with 8 bases of the junction left unmatched. CDR3 DNA: TGTGCCAGCAGTGAACGAAGGACTAGCGGGGTAAGCTCCTACAATGAGCAGTTCTTC. Protein sequence: CASSERRTSGVSSYNEQFF.

This chain connects TRBV4-3 to TRBJ1-6; D unclear. V was pared by 0 bases and J by 7 bases, with 4 bases between. The CDR3 consists of 13 residues. Germline V CDR1 and CDR2: LGHNA, YSLEER. The CDR3 loop is CASSQDPNSPLHF. The CDR3 DNA sequence: TGCGCCAGCAGCCAAGACCCCAATTCACCCCTCCACTTT.

V and J are TRBV7-9 and TRBJ1-5; no clear D gene. This CDR3 has 13 residues. V was pared by 1 base and J by 5 bases, with 6 bases between. Germline V gene lookup returns CDR1 SEHNR and CDR2 FQNEAQ (reference sequence). In DNA form, the CDR3 reads TGTGCCAGCAGCTTAGAGACTTATCAGCCCCAGCATTTT. Amino acid sequence: CASSLETYQPQHF.

The chain is built from TRBV4-2 and TRBJ2-7, with D perhaps matching TRBD1 (6 bases). The CDR3 length is 15 residues. V shed 0 bases and J shed 1 base, with 10 bases lying between them. Looked up from germline, CDR1 is LGHNA and CDR2 is YNFKEQ. DNA of the CDR3: TGTGCCAGCAGCCAAGATTGGCAGGGGTCCTACGAGCAGTACTTC. Residues: CASSQDWQGSYEQYF.

This chain joins TRBV30 and TRBJ1-1; D is ambiguous. CDR3 length equals 13 residues. Trimming removed 0 bases from V and 2 bases from J, with 7 bases in between. Germline V CDR1 and CDR2: GTSNPN, SVGIG (reference sequence). The CDR3 loop is CAWSVKLNTEAFF. The CDR3 bases are TGTGCCTGGAGTGTAAAACTAAACACTGAAGCTTTCTTT.

The chain joins TRBV9 to TRBJ2-3; 10 bases are a match to TRBD2. The V gene's germline CDR1 is SGDLS and CDR2 YYNGEE. Unmatched junction bases numbered 7, after V lost 0 bases and J lost 0 bases. The CDR3 runs to 18 residues. CDR3 in amino acids: CASSVGLAGDPSTDTQYF. CDR3 DNA sequence: TGTGCCAGCAGCGTAGGGCTAGCGGGAGACCCTAGCACAGATACGCAGTATTTT.

This clone came up once. The chain couples TRBV11-2 to TRBJ2-4; D not certain. Trimming removed 5 bases at V and 9 bases at J, with 14 bases between. The CDR3 runs 13 residues. CDR1 and CDR2 (germline): SGHAT, FQNNGV. The CDR3 here is CASSPLVPSIQYF. Written as DNA, the CDR3 is TGTGCCAGCAGCCCCTTAGTGCCCAGCATTCAGTACTTC.

This chain links TRBV6-1 with TRBJ2-7; D is possibly TRBD1 (6 bases). Germline V gives CDR1 MNHNS, CDR2 SASEGT. The CDR3 extends over 12 amino acids. The V end lost 6 bases, the J end lost 3 bases, and 9 bases lay between the germline ends. The DNA for the CDR3 is TGTGCCAGCAGGCTAGGGGGCTACGAGCAGTACTTC. Translated: CASRLGGYEQYF.

As DNA, the CDR3 is TGTGCCAGCAGGTGGGGACAGGTGGGGGAGCAGTTCTTC. This codes for CASRWGQVGEQFF. The J gene is TRBJ2-1, the V gene TRBV28; 8 bases fit TRBD1. V dropped 6 bases and J dropped 10; count of bases not matched to a gene: 8. CDR1 and CDR2 from the germline V gene are MDHEN and SYDVKM. CDR3 length equals 13 residues.

The chain has TRBV12-2 and TRBJ2-6. TRBV12-2 is classified as a pseudogene. CDR3 length: 16 residues. CDR3 DNA sequence: TGTGCAAGTCGCTTAGCCGCTCGACGCGGGGCCAACGTCCTGACTTTC. Residues: CASRLAARRGANVLTF.

This clone showed up just a few times. The chain joins TRBV2 to TRBJ1-2; no definite D call. Germline V gives CDR1 SNHLY, CDR2 FYNNEI. V lost 6 bases, J lost 6 bases, and 8 bases lay in between. The CDR3 covers 11 residues. The CDR3 loop reads CASRGLHGYTF. The CDR3, as DNA: TGTGCCAGCAGAGGGTTGCATGGCTACACCTTC. The whole variable domain, remainder taken from reference TRBV2 and TRBJ1-2, is EPEVTQTPSHQVTQMGQEVILRCVPISNHLYFYWYRQILGQKVEFLVSFYNNEISEKSEIFDDQFSVERPDGSNFTLKIRSTKLEDSAMYFCASRGLHGYTFGSGTRLTVV.

The chain recombines TRBV11-2 with TRBJ2-7; the match to TRBD1 covers 7 bases. CDR1 is SGHAT, CDR2 FQNNGV, per germline. J was trimmed by 3 bases and V by 4 bases; bases with no gene match: 12. CDR3 length: 16 residues. Here the CDR3 DNA reads TGTGCCAGCAGCTCGGGGTCTGGGACAGATGTCTACGAGCAGTACTTC. Translation gives CASSSGSGTDVYEQYF.

V and J are TRBV11-2 and TRBJ1-1; D remains ambiguous. From germline, CDR1 is SGHAT and CDR2 FQNNGV. Trimming left V 0 bases short and J 1 base short, with 3 bases between. The length of the CDR3 is 13 residues. CDR3: CASSLDQNTEAFF. CDR3 nucleotides: TGTGCCAGCAGCTTAGATCAGAACACTGAAGCTTTCTTT.

J is TRBJ1-3 and V is TRBV2; D uncertain. V shed 10 bases and J shed 0 bases, with 22 bases lying between them. The CDR3 is made up of 17 amino acids. The germline V gene has CDR1 SNHLY and CDR2 FYNNEI. This CDR3 reads CATKPGLALGSGNTIYF. The CDR3 DNA reads TGTGCCACCAAACCTGGGTTGGCTCTTGGCTCTGGAAACACCATATATTTT.

V gene TRBV2 combines with J gene TRBJ1-4, with 8 positions matching TRBD1. Germline assignment: CDR1 SNHLY and CDR2 FYNNEI. CDR3 length: 16 amino acids. Germline trimming cut 7 bases from V and 0 bases from J; bases unmatched to any gene: 7. The DNA for the CDR3 is TGTGCCAGCACCCGACAGGGGATCGCAACTAATGAAAAACTGTTTTTT. Its translation: CASTRQGIATNEKLFF.